This T cell receptor beta chain was recovered during a study of blood T cells in healthy people across ages. Findings and caveats of the study: It was held that the diversity estimates obtained from one million T cells were underestimates.

A word on this clonotype: Its antigen is unknown.

Alongside a J-beta primer mix, a sample-barcoded 5' primer served in a second PCR lasting 7 to 11 cycles. TCRdb ran MiXCR on the 5' RACE reads and lists one entry per CDR3 protein. The table lists some 1.6 million distinct CDR3 sequences, 30% to 35% of them singletons. CDR3 length equals 17 residues. The V end lost 5 bases, the J end lost 10 bases, and 28 bases lay between the germline ends. CDR1 is SGHVS, CDR2 FQNEAQ, per germline. Sample: blood. This receptor was obtained from a woman in her twenties or thirties in good health. The chain joins TRBV7-8 to TRBJ2-3, with D possibly matching TRBD1 (5 bases). This CDR3 is CASSQLRQGRAFQAQYF. In DNA form, the CDR3 reads TGTGCCAGCAGCCAATTGCGCCAGGGCAGGGCCTTTCAAGCGCAGTATTTT. Drawing the rest from reference TRBV7-8 and TRBJ2-3, the complete variable domain is GAGVSQSPRYKVAKRGQDVALRCDPISGHVSLFWYQQALGQGPEFLTYFQNEAQLDKSGLPSDRFFAERPEGSVSTLKIQRTQQEDSAVYLCASSQLRQGRAFQAQYFGPGTRLTVL.